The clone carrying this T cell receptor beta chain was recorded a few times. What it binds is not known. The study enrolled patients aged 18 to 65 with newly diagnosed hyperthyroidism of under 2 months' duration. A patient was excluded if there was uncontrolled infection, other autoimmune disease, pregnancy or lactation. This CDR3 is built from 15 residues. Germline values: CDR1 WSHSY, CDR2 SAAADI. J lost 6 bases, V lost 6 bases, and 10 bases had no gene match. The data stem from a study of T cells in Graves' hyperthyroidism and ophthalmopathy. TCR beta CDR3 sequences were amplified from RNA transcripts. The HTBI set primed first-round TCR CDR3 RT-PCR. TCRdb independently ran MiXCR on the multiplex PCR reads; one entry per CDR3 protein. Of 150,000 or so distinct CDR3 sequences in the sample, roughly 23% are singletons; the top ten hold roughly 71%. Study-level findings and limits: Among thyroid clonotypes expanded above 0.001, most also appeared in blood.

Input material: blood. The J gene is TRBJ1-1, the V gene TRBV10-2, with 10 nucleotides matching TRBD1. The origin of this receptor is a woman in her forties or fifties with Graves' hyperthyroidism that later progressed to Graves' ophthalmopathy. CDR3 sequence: CASRATRTGGAEAFF. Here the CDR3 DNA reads TGCGCCAGCAGGGCGACTAGGACAGGGGGGGCTGAAGCTTTCTTT.